This T cell receptor (beta chain) was obtained from a study of T cell repertoires in ileal Crohn's disease. Whole-study context: The M6 sample came from neoterminal ileum during colonoscopy after surgery. Study findings and constraints: All patients with clonality above 26.8% had endoscopic recurrence. Mucosal expansions were suggested to be mainly CD8 T cells.

Noted time point: neoterminal ileum biopsy at postoperative endoscopy, about 6 months after surgery. Germline values: CDR1 SGDLS, CDR2 YYNGEE. CDR3 length: 15 residues. Trimming removed 4 bases from V and 4 bases from J, with 15 bases in between. This table comes from immunoSEQ multiplex PCR, and its TCRdb copy is limited to in-frame clones, with some not included. The table includes 10,000 to 15,000 clones, about four fifths detected once. With respect to this clone: Its antigen is currently unknown.

Sequencing used ileal tissue. J is TRBJ1-5 and V is TRBV9; possible D gene TRBD1, 5 bases. The sequence derives from an adult with Crohn's disease. DNA for the CDR3: TGTGCCAGCAGCCCCGGGGGGGGGTGGAATCAGCCCCAGCATTTT. It translates to CASSPGGGWNQPQHF.